Following are 27 T cell receptor beta chains from one sample sequenced in a study of blood T cells in healthy people across ages. Primed by a sample-barcoded 5' primer and a J-beta primer mix, a second PCR proceeded for 7 to 11 cycles. TCRdb fed the 5' RACE reads into MiXCR, producing one record per CDR3 protein. Here the sample spans about 930,000 distinct CDR3 sequences, roughly 29% being singletons. This sample was also put to use in a study of T cells of mothers and their children.

Specimen: blood. The origin of the receptors is a woman in her forties in good health.

This clonotype was counted between two and nine times. This chain joins TRBV5-5 and TRBJ2-7, with 9 bases fitting TRBD1. With V trimmed by 3 bases and J by 0 bases, 4 bases remained unmatched. This CDR3 is built from 15 residues. Looked up from germline, CDR1 is SGHKS and CDR2 is YYEKEE (reference sequence). CDR3 nucleotides: TGTGCCAGCAGCTCCGGACAGGGGAGCTCCTACGAGCAGTACTTC. It translates to CASSSGQGSSYEQYF. Based on the CDR3 plus reference TRBV5-5 and TRBJ2-7, the full variable domain is DAGVTQSPTHLIKTRGQQVTLRCSPISGHKSVSWYQQVLGQGPQFIFQYYEKEERGRGNFPDRFSARQFPNYSSELNVNALLLGDSALYLCASSSGQGSSYEQYFGPGTRLTVT.

This clonotype was seen a few times. This chain joins TRBV2 and TRBJ2-2, with D hard to call. Per germline, CDR1 SNHLY and CDR2 FYNNEI. V lost 6 bases, J lost 6 bases, and 11 bases lay in between. The CDR3 loop spans 13 amino acids. As DNA, the CDR3 is TGTGCCAGCAGCTCCGAACACTCCGGGGAGCTGTTTTTT. Protein sequence: CASSSEHSGELFF.

This clonotype was seen a few times. The chain combines TRBV5-1 with TRBJ2-5; TRBD1 aligns across 8 bases. The CDR3 runs 12 residues. Germline V gene lookup returns CDR1 SGHRS and CDR2 YFSETQ. J lost 11 bases, V lost 5 bases, and 8 bases had no gene match. CDR3 coding DNA: TGCGCCAGCAGGCCACAGGGGGATGAGCAGTACTTC. It is translated as CASRPQGDEQYF.

A note on this clonotype: A single base separates this from a much larger clone, so it may be a read error. The rearrangement uses TRBV9 and TRBJ2-7, with D uncertain. Per germline, CDR1 SGDLS and CDR2 YYNGEE. This CDR3 contains 17 residues. The V end was cut by 1 base, the J end by 0 bases, with 17 bases between. CDR3 DNA: TGTGCCAGCAGCGTATCCCTCGAGTCCCGGACCTCCTACGAGCAGTACTTC. Protein: CASSVSLESRTSYEQYF.

The chain couples TRBV5-4 to TRBJ2-5; a weak D match, TRBD1 (5 bases). Near its end, the DNA agrees better with TRBJ2-1, so the J call may be wrong. The length of the CDR3 is 15 residues. CDR1 is SGHNT, CDR2 YYREEE, per germline (reference sequence). As DNA, the CDR3 is TGTGCCAGCAGCTTGGCCTCAGGACACCAAGAGACCCAGTTCTTC. Its protein product is CASSLASGHQETQFF.

The chain links TRBV27 to TRBJ2-2; possibly TRBD1 for D (5 bases). Germline loops: CDR1 MNHEY, CDR2 SMNVEV (reference sequence). The ends were cut back, 7 bases at V and 1 base at J, with 13 bases in the middle. The CDR3 has 15 amino acids. CDR3 residues: CASIRTGRNTGELFF. CDR3 in DNA: TGTGCCAGCATTCGCACAGGACGGAACACCGGGGAGCTGTTTTTT.

The V gene is TRBV9, the J gene TRBJ1-1; tentative D call: TRBD1 (6 bases). CDR1 SGDLS and CDR2 YYNGEE come from the germline V gene. This CDR3 has 14 amino acids. V lost 4 bases to trimming and J lost 4 bases, with 14 bases between them. The CDR3 DNA reads TGTGCCAGCAGCAGAAAGGGGGGGGGCACTGAAGCTTTCTTT. Its protein is CASSRKGGGTEAFF.

This clonotype was seen a handful of times. With a much larger clone just one base away, this may be a read error. This chain connects TRBV27 to TRBJ1-2; 10 bases are shared with TRBD1. This CDR3 comprises 15 residues. Losses at the gene ends were 5 bases for V and 3 bases for J; bases not matched to a gene: 6. CDR1 and CDR2 (germline): MNHEY, SMNVEV (reference sequence). CDR3 region: CASSPQTGGDYGYTF. CDR3 sequence (DNA): TGTGCCAGCAGTCCACAGACAGGGGGCGACTATGGCTACACCTTC.

J is TRBJ1-1 and V is TRBV7-6; D is perhaps TRBD1 (5 bases). CDR3 length: 19 amino acids. Germline CDR1 and CDR2: SGHVS and FNYEAQ. Trimming left V 2 bases short and J 1 base short, with 23 bases between. CDR3 nucleotides: TGTGCCAGCAGCTTAAATGATCCGACAGAGACACTTAAGAACACTGAAGCTTTCTTT. It encodes CASSLNDPTETLKNTEAFF.

This clonotype was seen more than once but under ten times. Given a much more abundant clone one base away, this may be a read error. The gene calls are TRBV5-1 and TRBJ1-1; TRBD1 matches 9 bases. In germline, CDR1 is SGHRS, CDR2 YFSETQ. This CDR3 is built from 16 residues. CDR3 protein: CASSSGEDRGKTEVFF. The CDR3 DNA reads as TGCGCCAGCAGCTCGGGGGAGGACAGGGGAAAGACTGAAGTTTTCTTT.

This clonotype was observed a few times. The chain joins TRBV14 to TRBJ1-2; the D is unclear. Germline lookup yields CDR1 SGHDN and CDR2 FVKESK. Between the trimmed V and J ends, which lost 0 bases and 2 bases, there was a span of 13 bases. The CDR3 sequence is 16 residues long. The CDR3 region has the DNA TGTGCCAGCAGCCAAGATCTTGCCGGAGGGAACTATGGCTACACCTTC. Encoded protein: CASSQDLAGGNYGYTF.

Of note for this clonotype: A junction boundary mismatches the germline segment, possibly from a read error. The chain carries TRBV5-1 and TRBJ2-4, with D possibly TRBD2 on 6 matching bases. The J call may be faulty, since TRBJ2-7 better matches the DNA end. The length of the CDR3 is 14 residues. The germline V gene has CDR1 SGHRS and CDR2 YFSETQ. The CDR3 protein is CAGSLEGYSYEQYF. The CDR3 coding sequence is TGCGCCGGCAGCTTGGAGGGTTATTCCTACGAGCAGTACTTC.

The chain's CDR3 is CATSREGTGWDGYTF. Written as DNA, the CDR3 is TGTGCCACCAGCAGAGAGGGAACAGGGTGGGATGGCTACACCTTC. This chain uses TRBV15 with TRBJ1-2, with D perhaps TRBD1 (6 bases). Per the germline V gene, CDR1 is LNHNV and CDR2 is YYDKDF (reference sequence). Trimming removed 0 bases at V and 6 bases at J, with 14 bases between. The CDR3 has 15 residues.

The J gene is TRBJ1-1, the V gene TRBV7-9; weak D call: TRBD1 (6 bases). CDR1 and CDR2 (germline): SEHNR, FQNEAQ (reference sequence). Trimming pared 3 bases from V and 0 bases from J, leaving 14 bases between. This CDR3 region has 16 residues. DNA of the CDR3: TGTGCCAGCAGCTTTGGGCAAACAGGGTTGAACACTGAAGCTTTCTTT. Residues: CASSFGQTGLNTEAFF.

This clonotype was recorded a few times. A much more abundant neighbour one base away suggests this may be a read error. Here the CDR3 reads CASSSHLRGGYEQYF. The CDR3 DNA follows: TGTGCCAGCAGCTCACACCTTCGGGGTGGTTACGAGCAGTACTTC. This chain connects TRBV7-9 to TRBJ2-7, with D possibly matching TRBD2 (5 bases). Per the germline V gene, CDR1 is SEHNR and CDR2 is FQNEAQ (reference sequence). The CDR3 runs 15 residues. Trimming took off 4 bases at V and 4 bases at J, with 17 bases between the two ends.

The rearrangement uses TRBV4-1 and TRBJ2-5; D gene ambiguous. The CDR3 sequence is 16 residues long. V was pared by 4 bases and J by 5 bases, with 20 bases between. Germline values: CDR1 MGHRA, CDR2 YSYEKL. DNA of the CDR3: TGCGCCAGCAGCCGAGATCCGCGGCAGTCTCTCGAGACCCAGTACTTC. Its protein product is CASSRDPRQSLETQYF.

The table lists this clonotype with many counts. This chain connects TRBV5-1 to TRBJ1-2; 9 bases are a match to TRBD1. V shed 3 bases, J shed 7 bases, and the junction held 7 bases outside the gene matches. The germline V gene has CDR1 SGHRS and CDR2 YFSETQ. The CDR3 contains 14 residues. CDR3 in DNA: TGCGCCAGCAGCTCGGACAGGGGCGTTCTTGGCTACACCTTC. Its translation: CASSSDRGVLGYTF.

This clonotype showed up just a few times. The rearrangement joins TRBV20-1 to TRBJ2-3; D is perhaps TRBD2 (5 bases). The germline V gene has CDR1 DFQATT and CDR2 SNEGSKA (reference sequence). V lost 4 bases and J 13 bases, leaving 27 bases between the germline ends. The CDR3 extends over 15 amino acids. The CDR3 DNA reads as TGCAGTGCTAAGGTAACGGGAAATCTTGGATACGTGGAGTATTTT. Protein sequence: CSAKVTGNLGYVEYF.

This clonotype was counted a few times. V gene TRBV18 combines with J gene TRBJ1-1; maybe TRBD1 (5 bases). Germline V gene lookup returns CDR1 KGHSH and CDR2 LQKENI. This CDR3 has 14 amino acids. V was pared by 2 bases and J by 4 bases, with 11 bases between. In DNA, the CDR3 is TGTGCCAGCTCACCATCGGGAGGGGCCACTGAAGCTTTCTTT. Translated, it gives CASSPSGGATEAFF.

As to this clonotype: One base away lies a much larger clone, so this may be a sequencing read error. The rearrangement links TRBV5-1 to TRBJ2-4; 7 nucleotides align to TRBD1. The CDR3 consists of 12 residues. The germline gives CDR1 SGHRS, CDR2 YFSETQ. After removal of 0 bases from V and 15 bases from J, the junction contained 6 bases not matched to a gene. The CDR3 region has the DNA TGCGCCAGCAGCTTGGAAATGGGACAGAGGTACTTC. This gives the protein CASSLEMGQRYF.

There are a few counts of this clonotype. This chain uses TRBV9 with TRBJ2-7, with D uncertain. The V gene's germline CDR1 is SGDLS and CDR2 YYNGEE. The ends were cut back, 4 bases at V and 4 bases at J, with 12 bases in the middle. The CDR3 length is 13 residues. The DNA for the CDR3 is TGTGCCAGCAGCCCGGCGTTGGGGTACGAGCAGTACTTC. Protein sequence: CASSPALGYEQYF.

The chain carries TRBV5-6 and TRBJ2-7, with 9 bases lining up with TRBD2. Per the germline V gene, CDR1 is SGHDT and CDR2 is YYEEEE. The CDR3 length is 14 residues. After removal of 4 bases from V and 3 bases from J, the junction contained 5 bases not matched to a gene. In DNA, the CDR3 is TGTGCCAGCAGCGTATTAGCGGGGGTCTACGAGCAGTACTTC. Its protein product is CASSVLAGVYEQYF.

CDR3 protein: CASSSDRGDQPQHF. In DNA form, the CDR3 reads TGTGCCAGCAGTTCCGACAGGGGCGATCAGCCCCAGCATTTT. The chain joins TRBV12-3 or TRBV12-4 to TRBJ1-5; 8 nucleotides match TRBD1. V lost 4 bases and J lost 5; bases outside the gene matches: 4. The length of the CDR3 is 14 residues.

A remark on this clonotype: This may be a read error: a much more frequent sequence differs by one nucleotide. This chain joins TRBV9 and TRBJ2-3, with unresolved D. The last part of the DNA fits TRBJ1-5 better; the J call may be wrong. CDR1 and CDR2 from the germline V gene are SGDLS and YYNGEE. The CDR3 is made up of 12 amino acids. The CDR3 DNA follows: TGTGCCAGCAGCGACAGTAGGGATACGCAGCATTTT. Amino acid sequence: CASSDSRDTQHF.

The chain links TRBV2 to TRBJ2-1, with a possible D match to TRBD1 (6 bases). This CDR3 has 15 residues. Per the germline V gene, CDR1 is SNHLY and CDR2 is FYNNEI. Trimming shortened V by 8 bases and J by 6 bases, and 20 bases separated the two germline ends. The CDR3 region has the DNA TGTGCCAGCCACCAGCCCACCTTGGGGGCCAATGAGCAGTTCTTC. It specifies CASHQPTLGANEQFF. The full variable domain, with the rest looked up from reference TRBV2 and TRBJ2-1, is EPEVTQTPSHQVTQMGQEVILRCVPISNHLYFYWYRQILGQKVEFLVSFYNNEISEKSEIFDDQFSVERPDGSNFTLKIRSTKLEDSAMYFCASHQPTLGANEQFFGPGTRLTVL.

This sequence joins TRBV29-1 and TRBJ2-7, with TRBD1 matching 9 bases. CDR1 is SQVTM and CDR2 is ANQGSEA in the germline V gene. The trim removed 5 bases at V and 5 bases at J, leaving 4 bases unmatched. The CDR3 length is 12 residues. CDR3 nucleotides: TGCAGCGTTAGGGGACAGGGCCACGAGCAGTACTTC. It codes for CSVRGQGHEQYF.

This clonotype was found many times. The V call is TRBV7-2, the J call TRBJ1-2; 9 bases match TRBD1. The V segment lost 5 bases and the J segment 4 bases; nucleotides outside the gene matches: 8. Per germline, CDR1 SGHTA and CDR2 FQGNSA. CDR3 length: 15 residues. This chain's CDR3 is CASSPRGTGIYGYTF. The CDR3 nucleotides read TGTGCCAGCAGCCCCCGGGGGACAGGGATCTATGGCTACACCTTC.